Following are 32 T cell receptor beta chains from one sample sequenced in a study of CD8 T cells in Susac syndrome. RNA amounts of 0.5 to 1 ug underwent reverse transcription with random hexamers. TCRdb processed the immunoSEQ multiplex PCR reads anew with MiXCR; each CDR3 protein has one entry. This table holds 250,000 to 300,000 distinct CDR3 sequences, almost 85% found once. Sequences were obtained from CD8+ T cells from PBMCs. These receptors came from a human donor with multiple sclerosis.

The J gene is TRBJ2-1, the V gene TRBV9, with D possibly TRBD2 on 5 matching bases. The CDR3 covers 14 residues. The germline CDR1 and CDR2 sequences are SGDLS and YYNGEE. V was pared by 4 bases and J by 4 bases, with 12 bases between. CDR3 protein: CASSSDYAYNEQFF. The CDR3 DNA reads TGTGCCAGCAGCTCTGACTACGCATACAATGAGCAGTTCTTC. The complete variable domain, with remaining parts taken from reference TRBV9 and TRBJ2-1, reads DSGVTQTPKHLITATGQRVTLRCSPRSGDLSVYWYQQSLDQGLQFLIQYYNGEERAKGNILERFSAQQFPDLHSELNLSSLELGDSALYFCASSSDYAYNEQFFGPGTRLTVL.

The rearrangement uses TRBV2 and TRBJ2-1; 7 nucleotides line up with TRBD2. V gave up 8 bases and J gave up 1 base; unmatched junction bases: 11. Germline V gene data show CDR1 as SNHLY and CDR2 as FYNNEI. The CDR3 is 16 residues long. CDR3 in DNA: TGTGCCAGCTACGGGGCGGGAGTAGGATCCTACAATGAGCAGTTCTTC. Its protein product is CASYGAGVGSYNEQFF.

V usage is TRBV7-7 and J usage is TRBJ2-7, with D perhaps TRBD2 (5 bases). CDR3 size: 13 residues. Per germline, CDR1 SSHAT and CDR2 FNYEAQ (reference sequence). Trimming shortened V by 3 bases and J by 5 bases, and 11 bases separated the two germline ends. DNA of the CDR3: TGTGCCAGCAGCTTCTCGGGAAACAACGAGCAGTACTTC. Translation gives CASSFSGNNEQYF.

The chain combines TRBV7-3 with TRBJ1-1; D unresolved. V gave up 2 bases and J gave up 2 bases, with 9 bases separating them. There are 14 residues in the CDR3. The V gene's germline CDR1 is SGHTA and CDR2 FQGTGA. CDR3 loop: CASSLSLGNTEAFF. CDR3 nucleotides: TGTGCCAGCAGCTTATCCCTCGGCAACACTGAAGCTTTCTTT.

The rearrangement uses TRBV10-3 and TRBJ2-3, with D possibly TRBD2 on 6 matching bases. Trimming pared 2 bases from V and 2 bases from J, leaving 8 bases between. Germline V gene sequence: CDR1 ENHRY, CDR2 SYGVKD. The CDR3 extends over 14 amino acids. CDR3 DNA: TGTGCCATCAGTGAGGGGAGGCCCACAGATACGCAGTATTTT. It translates to CAISEGRPTDTQYF.

This chain connects TRBV20-1 to TRBJ2-1, with D unresolved. Germline V gene lookup returns CDR1 DFQATT and CDR2 SNEGSKA (reference sequence). The CDR3 extends over 14 amino acids. The V end lost 1 base, the J end lost 4 bases, and 11 bases lay between the germline ends. CDR3 nucleotide sequence: TGCAGTGCTAGAGGGTCAGAGCTTTACAATGAGCAGTTCTTC. Translation: CSARGSELYNEQFF.

The gene calls are TRBV7-6 and TRBJ2-1, with a tentative D call TRBD2 (6 bases). The ends were cut back, 5 bases at V and 9 bases at J, with 20 bases in the middle. Germline V gene sequence: CDR1 SGHVS, CDR2 FNYEAQ. The CDR3 is 15 amino acids. CDR3 residues: CASSPPAGGDTEQFF. In nucleotides, the CDR3 is TGTGCCAGCAGCCCGCCGGCTGGAGGGGATACTGAGCAGTTCTTC.

This clonotype was counted once. The chain has TRBV28 and TRBJ2-1; 13 nucleotides match TRBD2. CDR3 length: 17 residues. V shed 6 bases, J shed 8 bases, and the junction held 13 bases outside the gene matches. CDR1 is MDHEN and CDR2 is SYDVKM in the germline V gene. The CDR3 nucleotides are TGTGCCAGCAGCCTAAGGACTAGCGGGAGCCACTTCGATGAGCAGTTCTTC. This codes for CASSLRTSGSHFDEQFF.

The gene calls are TRBV19 and TRBJ1-1; perhaps TRBD1 as D (5 bases). This CDR3 has 16 residues. Germline V CDR1 and CDR2: LNHDA, SQIVND (reference sequence). V gave up 3 bases and J gave up 3 bases, with 17 bases separating them. The CDR3: CASSMLSGTTHTEAFF. For the CDR3, the DNA is TGTGCCAGTAGTATGCTCTCAGGGACCACCCACACTGAAGCTTTCTTT.

The J gene is TRBJ2-7, the V gene TRBV11-2; possible D gene TRBD2, 7 bases. With 5 bases removed from V and 2 bases from J, the gap between germline ends came to 19 bases. This CDR3 contains 16 residues. CDR1 is SGHAT and CDR2 is FQNNGV in the germline V gene. CDR3 sequence (DNA): TGTGCCAGCAGCCCGCCCTGGGGGGGCAGGACCTACGAGCAGTACTTC. Residues: CASSPPWGGRTYEQYF.

The chain recombines TRBV5-4 with TRBJ2-2, with 7 bases lining up with TRBD1. Germline V CDR1 and CDR2: SGHNT, YYREEE (reference sequence). The CDR3 consists of 16 residues. J was trimmed by 2 bases and V by 1 base; bases with no gene match: 5. The chain's CDR3 is CASSLSPGGNTGELFF. In nucleotides, the CDR3 is TGTGCCAGCAGCTTGTCGCCAGGGGGTAACACCGGGGAGCTGTTTTTT.

The rearrangement uses TRBV28 and TRBJ2-1; 7 nucleotides match TRBD2. Germline trimming cut 6 bases from V and 4 bases from J; bases unmatched to any gene: 9. CDR3 length: 15 amino acids. CDR1 is MDHEN, CDR2 SYDVKM, per germline. CDR3 region: CASRLLPGGYNEQFF. CDR3 DNA: TGTGCCAGCAGACTTCTTCCGGGAGGTTACAATGAGCAGTTCTTC.

The chain joins TRBV7-8 to TRBJ2-6; 7 bases map to TRBD1. This CDR3 spans 19 amino acids. CDR1 is SGHVS, CDR2 FQNEAQ, per germline. V was clipped by 0 bases and J by 1 base; unmatched bases: 9. The CDR3 here is CASSLAHSGTVSGANVLTF. In DNA form, the CDR3 reads TGTGCCAGCAGCTTAGCCCATTCCGGGACAGTATCTGGGGCCAACGTCCTGACTTTC.

The chain combines TRBV30 with TRBJ2-3; D is perhaps TRBD2 (6 bases). The CDR3 runs 13 residues. V shed 3 bases and J shed 4 bases, with 11 bases lying between them. CDR1 and CDR2 (germline): GTSNPN, SVGIG (reference sequence). The CDR3 sequence is CAWSLGTSDTQYF. The CDR3 bases are TGTGCCTGGAGCCTCGGGACTTCAGATACGCAGTATTTT.

This chain joins TRBV14 and TRBJ1-2; D remains unclear. This CDR3 is built from 15 residues. Trimming cost V 1 base and J 8 bases, with 17 bases left between them. Looked up from germline, CDR1 is SGHDN and CDR2 is FVKESK. CDR3 loop: CASSQVRRPVAGYTF. The CDR3 DNA is TGTGCCAGCAGCCAAGTTAGACGCCCTGTCGCCGGCTACACCTTC.

This sequence joins TRBV10-3 and TRBJ2-1, with D possibly TRBD2 on 6 matching bases. CDR3 length: 11 residues. The V gene's germline CDR1 is ENHRY and CDR2 SYGVKD. CDR3 DNA: TGTCCGACGGGGGACGACGGTGAGCAGTTCTTC. Translated, it gives CPTGDDGEQFF.

The chain carries TRBV12-5 and TRBJ2-1; D is perhaps TRBD2 (5 bases). V was trimmed by 6 bases and J by 7 bases, leaving 13 bases between them. The CDR3 loop spans 13 amino acids. Germline-derived CDR1 and CDR2 are LGHNT and FRNRAP. The CDR3 here is CASGYSGWNEQFF. CDR3 DNA sequence: TGTGCTAGTGGCTACTCGGGGTGGAATGAGCAGTTCTTC.

The gene calls are TRBV7-6 and TRBJ2-7; TRBD2 agrees at 7 bases. The V gene end was trimmed by 4 bases and the J gene end by 2 bases; junction bases not matched to a gene: 11. Germline assignment: CDR1 SGHVS and CDR2 FNYEAQ. This CDR3 is 16 amino acids long. The CDR3 sequence: CASSSHPGEGPYEQYF. The DNA for the CDR3 is TGTGCCAGCAGCTCTCACCCGGGGGAGGGCCCCTACGAGCAGTACTTC.

Points on this clonotype: A read error may account for a junction end that differs from germline. The chain uses TRBV29-1 and TRBJ2-4, with 8 nucleotides matching TRBD2. There are 18 residues in the CDR3. CDR1 is SQVTM and CDR2 is ANQGSEA in the germline V gene. The CDR3 DNA reads TGCAGCGTCAACGGCGAGGCTAGCGGGCCGTCTCCCAAAAAGATTCAGTACTTC. Translation: CSVNGEASGPSPKKIQYF.

The chain is built from TRBV5-4 and TRBJ2-4, with TRBD1 identical over 9 bases. This CDR3 has 14 amino acids. Germline V gene sequence: CDR1 SGHNT, CDR2 YYREEE (reference sequence). The J segment lost 7 bases and the V segment lost 3 bases, leaving 5 bases of the junction unmatched. CDR3 coding DNA: TGTGCCAGCAGCTCCGGACAGGGGTGGAACATTCAGTACTTC. Translation: CASSSGQGWNIQYF.

The chain is built from TRBV6-1 and TRBJ2-3; D possibly corresponds to TRBD1 (6 bases). Deletions cut 2 bases from V and 6 bases from J, with 12 bases between. Germline assignment: CDR1 MNHNS and CDR2 SASEGT. The length of the CDR3 is 14 residues. The CDR3 DNA reads as TGTGCCAGCAGTGAAAACCCAGGGGCTGATACGCAGTATTTT. Encoded protein: CASSENPGADTQYF.

This chain links TRBV6-2 or TRBV6-3 with TRBJ2-7; 7 nucleotides align to TRBD1. The CDR3 sequence is 14 residues long. Germline V gene lookup returns CDR1 MNHEY and CDR2 SVGEGT. With V trimmed by 5 bases and J by 2 bases, 6 bases remained unmatched. The CDR3 DNA sequence: TGTGCCAGCAGTACACAGGGGACCCCCTACGAGCAGTACTTC. It codes for CASSTQGTPYEQYF.

The gene calls are TRBV19 and TRBJ2-1; 9 bases align to TRBD2. Germline V CDR1 and CDR2: LNHDA, SQIVND (reference sequence). V trimming: 3 bases; J trimming: 2 bases; junction bases outside the gene matches: 2. The CDR3 spans 15 residues. DNA of the CDR3: TGTGCCAGTAGTATGTTAGCGGGAGCCTACAATGAGCAGTTCTTC. This sequence encodes CASSMLAGAYNEQFF.

The chain recombines TRBV9 with TRBJ2-7; D is perhaps TRBD2 (5 bases). The CDR3 extends over 14 amino acids. V was cut by 0 bases and J by 3 bases, with 10 bases left in between. CDR1 and CDR2 from the germline V gene are SGDLS and YYNGEE. The CDR3, as DNA: TGTGCCAGCAGCGTAGAAGAGGGAATCTACGAGCAGTACTTC. This encodes CASSVEEGIYEQYF.

A single count supports this clonotype. The rearrangement links TRBV10-1 to TRBJ2-1; D may correspond to TRBD1 or TRBD2 (5 bases each). Trimming removed 5 bases at V and 2 bases at J, with 13 bases between. CDR1 and CDR2 (germline): WNHNN, SYGVQD (reference sequence). The CDR3 spans 15 residues. CDR3 residues: CASSSEGTTYNEQFF. In nucleotides, the CDR3 is TGCGCCAGCAGTTCCGAAGGGACCACCTACAATGAGCAGTTCTTC.

As DNA, the CDR3 is TGTGCCAGCAGTTTATTGTCCCCGACAGGGATTTCCTACGAGCAGTACTTC. Its protein is CASSLLSPTGISYEQYF. This rearrangement joins TRBV27 to TRBJ2-7; 7 bases line up with TRBD1. The CDR3 is 17 amino acids. V lost 1 base to trimming and J lost 1 base; unmatched junction nucleotides: 10. The germline gives CDR1 MNHEY, CDR2 SMNVEV (reference sequence).

V usage is TRBV27 and J usage is TRBJ1-5, with TRBD1 identical over 8 bases. The CDR3 has 14 amino acids. V lost 4 bases and J lost 4; bases outside the gene matches: 3. The germline V gene encodes CDR1 MNHEY and CDR2 SMNVEV (reference sequence). The CDR3 nucleotides read TGTGCCAGCAGTTACACAGGGGGGAATCAGCCCCAGCATTTT. This translates into CASSYTGGNQPQHF.

The chain is built from TRBV7-9 and TRBJ2-7; TRBD2 agrees at 10 bases. Germline V CDR1 and CDR2: SEHNR, FQNEAQ (reference sequence). Trimming cost V 5 bases and J 6 bases; bases outside gene matches: 13. This CDR3 region has 16 residues. The CDR3: CASSPNSSGRVSEQYF. The CDR3 region has the DNA TGTGCCAGCAGCCCCAACTCGAGCGGGAGGGTAAGCGAGCAGTACTTC. Together with reference TRBV7-9 and TRBJ2-7, the CDR3 gives the full variable domain: DTGVSQNPRHKITKRGQNVTFRCDPISEHNRLYWYRQTLGQGPEFLTYFQNEAQLEKSRLLSDRFSAERPKGSFSTLEIQRTEQGDSAMYLCASSPNSSGRVSEQYFGPGTRLTVT.

The V call is TRBV9, the J call TRBJ1-4; D is undetermined. The V gene lost 0 bases and the J gene lost 3 bases, with 9 bases spanning the gap. Germline V gene sequence: CDR1 SGDLS, CDR2 YYNGEE. The CDR3 covers 15 residues. CDR3 protein: CASSVVGSPNEKLFF. As DNA, the CDR3 is TGTGCCAGCAGCGTAGTCGGCAGTCCTAATGAAAAACTGTTTTTT.

The chain recombines TRBV6-5 with TRBJ2-1, with TRBD2 matching 8 bases. Germline values: CDR1 MNHEY, CDR2 SVGAGI. V lost 0 bases to trimming and J lost 2 bases; unmatched junction nucleotides: 6. The CDR3 sequence is 17 residues long. The CDR3 is CASSYSLGSGTYNEQFF. The DNA of the CDR3 is TGTGCCAGCAGTTACTCCTTGGGTAGCGGGACCTACAATGAGCAGTTCTTC.

The chain couples TRBV29-1 to TRBJ2-7, with unresolved D. Germline CDR1 is SQVTM and CDR2 is ANQGSEA. V was trimmed by 7 bases and J by 2 bases, leaving 18 bases between them. The CDR3 spans 14 residues. CDR3 sequence (DNA): TGCAGCGCTGAGTCGCCGGGCGGCACCTACGAGCAGTACTTC. Translating gives CSAESPGGTYEQYF.

This rearrangement joins TRBV28 to TRBJ2-5, with TRBD1 as a possible D gene (5 bases). This CDR3 is built from 14 residues. Deletions cut 11 bases from V and 4 bases from J, with 20 bases between. Germline CDR1 MDHEN, CDR2 SYDVKM. CDR3 nucleotide sequence: TGTGCCTCTGGTGTTGGCAGGGTTTTAGAGACCCAGTACTTC. This translates into CASGVGRVLETQYF.